The subject of this entry is one T cell receptor beta chain. The data stem from a study of blood T cell repertoires in COVID-19. The overall study: Acute and convalescent COVID-19 samples came from the United States, Italy and Spain. The analysed material was cDNA or gDNA that came from T cells, B-cell-depleted T cells, or PBMCs.

Trimming removed 6 bases from V and 7 bases from J, with 16 bases in between. This CDR3 has 14 residues. In germline, CDR1 is SGHVS, CDR2 FNYEAQ. Authors' analysis steps: Reference gene primer amplification gave nucleated cell count estimates. Generated by immunoSEQ multiplex PCR, the TCRdb table keeps only in-frame clones and is missing some. V, J and clone size are taken as reported in that table, and D and trimming were inferred from the DNA itself. The repertoire holds some 41,000 clones, with around 85% as singletons. The sequence was collected from a human donor in a cohort sampled during active COVID-19. The sequencing sample was made of peripheral blood. The J gene is TRBJ2-1, the V gene TRBV7-6; possible D gene TRBD2, 6 bases. The chain's CDR3 is CASSMVPGVNEQFF. CDR3 in DNA: TGTGCCAGCAGTATGGTTCCGGGGGTAAATGAGCAGTTCTTC.